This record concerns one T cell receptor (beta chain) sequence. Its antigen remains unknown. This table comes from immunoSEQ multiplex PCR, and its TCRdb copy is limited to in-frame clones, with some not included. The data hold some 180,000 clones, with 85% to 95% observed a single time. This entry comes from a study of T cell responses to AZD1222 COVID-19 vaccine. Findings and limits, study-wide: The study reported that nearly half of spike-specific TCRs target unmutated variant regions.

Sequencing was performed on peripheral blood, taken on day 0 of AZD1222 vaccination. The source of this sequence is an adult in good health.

For the CDR3, the DNA is TGCGCCAGCAGCCTTGGGGACGAAACTAATGAAAAACTGTTTTTT. The encoded protein is CASSLGDETNEKLFF. The chain recombines TRBV5-1 with TRBJ1-4, with D possibly being TRBD1 (5 bases). The germline V and J ends were trimmed by 4 bases and 1 base, with 11 bases remaining between them. The CDR3 extends over 15 amino acids. The germline V gene has CDR1 SGHRS and CDR2 YFSETQ. Filled out from reference TRBV5-1 and TRBJ1-4, the complete variable domain reads KAGVTQTPRYLIKTRGQQVTLSCSPISGHRSVSWYQQTPGQGLQFLFEYFSETQRNKGNFPGRFSGRQFSNSRSEMNVSTLELGDSALYLCASSLGDETNEKLFFGSGTQLSVL.